A selection of T cell receptor beta chains follows, all from one sample in a study of blood T cell repertoires in COVID-19. Data came from immunoSEQ multiplex PCR; TCRdb stores just in-frame clones and leaves some out. The table lists over 250,000 clones, approximately 88% of them singletons, with 2% to 2.5% in the top ten. The sequenced sample consisted of peripheral blood. The receptors shown here come from a man between 50 and 59 years old with acute or convalescent COVID-19. Both conserved end residues are part of each CDR3. A D gene is named only where the DNA matches it firmly. For some rows the clone size is stated as once, few or many, or as a class when expanded; others skip it.

J gene: TRBJ2-1
D gene: TRBD2
V gene: TRBV4-1
clone size: .
CDR3 DNA: TGCGCCAGCAGCCAAGACGGGGGGGACAATGAGCAGTTCTTC
CDR3 protein: CASSQDGGDNEQFF

J gene: TRBJ2-5
D gene: TRBD1
V gene: TRBV9
clone size: .
CDR3 DNA: TGTGCCAGCAGCGTAGATAGGGGGCGGGAGACCCAGTACTTC
CDR3 protein: CASSVDRGRETQYF

J gene: TRBJ1-1
D gene: TRBD1
V gene: TRBV4-1
clone size: few
CDR3 DNA: TGCGCCAGCAGCCTCGGGTGGGGGACAGGGGGCTTTGAAGCTTTCTTT
CDR3 protein: CASSLGWGTGGFEAFF

J gene: TRBJ1-4
D gene: TRBD1
V gene: TRBV7-9
clone size: .
CDR3 DNA: TGTGCCAGCAGCTACCCGGGACAGGGATTAGGGGAAAAACTGTTTTTT
CDR3 protein: CASSYPGQGLGEKLFF

J gene: TRBJ1-2
D gene: TRBD1
V gene: TRBV2
clone size: few
CDR3 DNA: TGTGCCAGCAGTTCAGGGGGCGGACTACTTAACTATGGCTACACCTTC
CDR3 protein: CASSSGGGLLNYGYTF

J gene: TRBJ2-7
D gene: .
V gene: TRBV27
clone size: few
CDR3 DNA: TGTGCCAGCAGTCCCGACAGTCCAATATCTTACGAGCAGTACTTC
CDR3 protein: CASSPDSPISYEQYF

J gene: TRBJ1-2
D gene: .
V gene: TRBV7-9
clone size: .
CDR3 DNA: TGTGCCAGCAACCAACAGTCCGGGAGCTATGGCTACACCTTC
CDR3 protein: CASNQQSGSYGYTF

J gene: TRBJ1-2
D gene: TRBD1
V gene: TRBV19
clone size: .
CDR3 DNA: TGTGCCAGTAGTCCTCGAGGGGACAGTTTATCGGGCTACACCTTC
CDR3 protein: CASSPRGDSLSGYTF

J gene: TRBJ2-3
D gene: .
V gene: TRBV7-9
clone size: .
CDR3 DNA: TGTGCCAGCAGCTTTCAAACAGATACGCAGTATTTT
CDR3 protein: CASSFQTDTQYF

J gene: TRBJ2-1
D gene: TRBD2
V gene: TRBV10-3
clone size: .
CDR3 DNA: TGTGCCATCAGGGAGACTAGCGGGGGGGCCACGGAGCAGTTCTTC
CDR3 protein: CAIRETSGGATEQFF

J gene: TRBJ2-5
D gene: .
V gene: TRBV5-1
clone size: .
CDR3 DNA: TGCGCCAGCAGCTTGGGGACACTCCAAGAGACCCAGTACTTC
CDR3 protein: CASSLGTLQETQYF

J gene: TRBJ1-3
D gene: .
V gene: TRBV5-4
clone size: .
CDR3 DNA: TGTGCCAGCAGCTTCTCAGGGGCTGGAAACACCATATATTTT
CDR3 protein: CASSFSGAGNTIYF

J gene: TRBJ1-4
D gene: .
V gene: TRBV16
clone size: .
CDR3 DNA: TGTGCCAGCAGCCCTCAGGCAGGTTCAAATGAAAAACTGTTTTTT
CDR3 protein: CASSPQAGSNEKLFF

J gene: TRBJ2-1
D gene: TRBD1
V gene: TRBV7-9
clone size: .
CDR3 DNA: TGTGCCAGCAGCTTAGATGGGACAGGGGTCTACAATGAGCAGTTCTTC
CDR3 protein: CASSLDGTGVYNEQFF

J gene: TRBJ1-2
D gene: TRBD1
V gene: TRBV27
clone size: .
CDR3 DNA: TGTGCCAGCAGTCGCCGGGACAGGGGACAAGTGTATGGCTACACCTTC
CDR3 protein: CASSRRDRGQVYGYTF

J gene: TRBJ1-1
D gene: TRBD1
V gene: TRBV18
clone size: once
CDR3 DNA: TGTGCCAGCTCATCAAATCCGGGACAGCCCACTGAAGCTTTCTTT
CDR3 protein: CASSSNPGQPTEAFF

J gene: TRBJ2-3
D gene: .
V gene: TRBV7-8
clone size: .
CDR3 DNA: TGTGCCAGCAGCTTAGCGCCTACGGCAGATACGCAGTATTTT
CDR3 protein: CASSLAPTADTQYF

J gene: TRBJ1-6
D gene: .
V gene: TRBV4-2
clone size: .
CDR3 DNA: TGTGCCAGCAGCCAGGGTCCGAGTGTGGGGAGGTTGGATAATTCACCCCTCCACTTT
CDR3 protein: CASSQGPSVGRLDNSPLHF

J gene: TRBJ1-3
D gene: TRBD1
V gene: TRBV7-9
clone size: few
CDR3 DNA: TGTGCCAGCAGCCCCAGGGACAGGCTAGGAAACACCATATATTTT
CDR3 protein: CASSPRDRLGNTIYF

J gene: TRBJ1-5
D gene: .
V gene: TRBV7-8
clone size: .
CDR3 DNA: TGTGCCAGCAGTCTTGGACAGCTTAATCAGCCCCAGCATTTT
CDR3 protein: CASSLGQLNQPQHF

J gene: TRBJ1-1
D gene: TRBD1
V gene: TRBV2
clone size: .
CDR3 DNA: TGTGCCAGCAGAGTGGACAGGGGTACTGAAGCTTTCTTT
CDR3 protein: CASRVDRGTEAFF

J gene: TRBJ1-1
D gene: .
V gene: TRBV11-3
clone size: few
CDR3 DNA: TGTGCCAGCAGCTTAACTGGGACAGAAGCTTTCTTT
CDR3 protein: CASSLTGTEAFF

J gene: TRBJ1-4
D gene: .
V gene: TRBV5-1
clone size: .
CDR3 DNA: TGCGCCAGCAGCTGGGGCCTCGGGAGTGAAAAACTGTTTTTT
CDR3 protein: CASSWGLGSEKLFF

J gene: TRBJ1-5
D gene: .
V gene: TRBV27
clone size: few
CDR3 DNA: TGTCCCAGCCCCGACAGAAATGGACAGCCCCAGCATTTT
CDR3 protein: CPSPDRNGQPQHF

J gene: TRBJ2-7
D gene: .
V gene: TRBV19
clone size: .
CDR3 DNA: TGTGCCAGTAGTATAATAGGGGGTAACGAGCAGTACTTC
CDR3 protein: CASSIIGGNEQYF

J gene: TRBJ2-5
D gene: .
V gene: TRBV12-3/TRBV12-4
clone size: .
CDR3 DNA: TGTGCCAGCAGTTTAGCAGGGGGAGAGACCCAGTACTTC
CDR3 protein: CASSLAGGETQYF

J gene: TRBJ1-6
D gene: .
V gene: TRBV27
clone size: .
CDR3 DNA: TGTGCCAGCGCAGGGGAATATAATTCACCCCTCCACTTT
CDR3 protein: CASAGEYNSPLHF

J gene: TRBJ2-4
D gene: TRBD2
V gene: TRBV28
clone size: .
CDR3 DNA: TGTGCCAGCAGTTTCCCGCTAGCGGGGGGACAAAACATTCAGTACTTC
CDR3 protein: CASSFPLAGGQNIQYF

J gene: TRBJ2-3
D gene: TRBD2
V gene: TRBV30
clone size: .
CDR3 DNA: TGTGCCAGTAGCGGGGGTAATACGCAGTATTTT
CDR3 protein: CASSGGNTQYF

J gene: TRBJ1-1
D gene: TRBD1
V gene: TRBV19
clone size: .
CDR3 DNA: TGTGCCAGTAGTATCGTCAGGGGGGTCTGGGGCACTGAAGCTTTCTTT
CDR3 protein: CASSIVRGVWGTEAFF

J gene: TRBJ1-1
D gene: .
V gene: TRBV6-5
clone size: .
CDR3 DNA: TGTGCCAGCAGTTACTCGAAGCAGGGAGGCACTGAAGCTTTCTTT
CDR3 protein: CASSYSKQGGTEAFF

J gene: TRBJ2-5
D gene: TRBD2
V gene: TRBV19
clone size: .
CDR3 DNA: TGTGCCACCTCGGGACTAGCGGGGGGTGAGACCCAGTACTTC
CDR3 protein: CATSGLAGGETQYF